Below, 12 T cell receptor beta chains from the same sample are listed, as sequenced in a study of blood T cell repertoires in COVID-19. Only in-frame clones appear in the TCRdb table, and some are missing; sequencing was by immunoSEQ multiplex PCR. The table lists tens of thousands of clones, roughly nine tenths of them singletons. The material sequenced was peripheral blood. The source of these receptors is a man aged 45-65 years with acute or convalescent COVID-19.

This clone was seen just once. J is TRBJ2-7 and V is TRBV28; TRBD1 matches 7 bases. Losses at the gene ends were 2 bases for V and 1 base for J; bases not matched to a gene: 8. The length of the CDR3 is 16 residues. Germline V gene lookup returns CDR1 MDHEN and CDR2 SYDVKM. The CDR3 DNA reads TGTGCCAGCAGTTTAATTTTTAAGGGACAGTCCTACGAGCAGTACTTC. Translated, it gives CASSLIFKGQSYEQYF.

This sequence joins TRBV6-1 and TRBJ1-1, with D uncertain. Germline V CDR1 and CDR2: MNHNS, SASEGT. This CDR3 is 11 amino acids long. Trimming took off 2 bases at V and 7 bases at J, with 5 bases between the two ends. The CDR3 region has the DNA TGTGCCAGCAGTGAAAGACTTGAAGCTTTCTTT. This gives the protein CASSERLEAFF.

The chain uses TRBV18 and TRBJ1-1, with D uncertain. The CDR3 runs to 17 residues. V shed 4 bases and J shed 4 bases, with 22 bases lying between them. Germline V gives CDR1 KGHSH, CDR2 LQKENI. The CDR3 loop reads CASSQQNLAREGTEAFF. CDR3 coding DNA: TGTGCCAGCTCACAACAAAACTTAGCACGAGAGGGCACTGAAGCTTTCTTT. Using reference TRBV18 and TRBJ1-1 for the parts outside the CDR3, the full variable domain is NAGVMQNPRHLVRRRGQEARLRCSPMKGHSHVYWYRQLPEEGLKFMVYLQKENIIDESGMPKERFSAEFPKEGPSILRIQQVVRGDSAAYFCASSQQNLAREGTEAFFGQGTRLTVV.

A few counts support this clone. This rearrangement joins TRBV6-5 to TRBJ2-3; 9 nucleotides line up with TRBD1. The length of the CDR3 is 14 residues. In germline, CDR1 is MNHEY, CDR2 SVGAGI. Trimming cost V 8 bases and J 5 bases; bases outside gene matches: 8. The CDR3 DNA is TGTGCCAGCGCAGACAGGGGGTCGGAAGATACGCAGTATTTT. Translation gives CASADRGSEDTQYF.

This rearrangement joins TRBV7-3 to TRBJ2-3, with 7 bases aligning to TRBD2. The ends lost 2 bases at V and 0 bases at J; junction bases unmatched: 2. The CDR3 is made up of 15 amino acids. Germline loops: CDR1 SGHTA, CDR2 FQGTGA. CDR3 bases: TGTGCCAGCAGCTTAGCGGGGGATAGCACAGATACGCAGTATTTT. This translates into CASSLAGDSTDTQYF.

The V gene is TRBV19, the J gene TRBJ2-3, with TRBD2 identical over 7 bases. Germline V lookup: CDR1 LNHDA, CDR2 SQIVND (reference sequence). With V trimmed by 4 bases and J by 4 bases, 17 bases remained unmatched. The CDR3 runs 18 residues. CDR3: CASSSEPPGLTAADTQYF. CDR3 DNA sequence: TGTGCCAGTAGTAGCGAGCCCCCGGGACTAACGGCGGCAGATACGCAGTATTTT. The full variable domain, its missing parts supplied by reference TRBV19 and TRBJ2-3, is DGGITQSPKYLFRKEGQNVTLSCEQNLNHDAMYWYRQDPGQGLRLIYYSQIVNDFQKGDIAEGYSVSREKKESFPLTVTSAQKNPTAFYLCASSSEPPGLTAADTQYFGPGTRLTVL.

V usage is TRBV5-1 and J usage is TRBJ2-1; tentative D call: TRBD2 (6 bases). Germline V lookup: CDR1 SGHRS, CDR2 YFSETQ. V lost 2 bases to trimming and J lost 5 bases, with 14 bases between them. This CDR3 is 15 amino acids long. The CDR3 region is CASSFSGAFDNEQFF. CDR3 nucleotides: TGCGCCAGCAGCTTTAGCGGAGCCTTCGACAATGAGCAGTTCTTC.

This sequence joins TRBV4-3 and TRBJ1-2, with D maybe TRBD1 (5 bases). This CDR3 has 15 residues. V lost 0 bases and J lost 4, with 12 bases in between. Germline-derived CDR1 and CDR2 are LGHNA and YSLEER. Here the CDR3 DNA reads TGCGCCAGCAGCCAAGATTCCCAGGGTCTCTATGGCTACACCTTC. Translated: CASSQDSQGLYGYTF.

The V call is TRBV6-2 or TRBV6-3, the J call TRBJ2-3; TRBD2 matches 7 bases. This CDR3 is built from 16 residues. In germline, CDR1 is MNHEY, CDR2 SVGEGT. J gave up 0 bases and V 2 bases, and 5 bases lay outside the gene matches. CDR3 DNA: TGTGCCAGCAGTTACACCTCCGGGGGGAGCACAGATACGCAGTATTTT. It yields the protein CASSYTSGGSTDTQYF.

The genes are TRBV7-8 and TRBJ1-2; the D is unclear. Trimming pared 5 bases from V and 3 bases from J, leaving 10 bases between. The CDR3 is made up of 13 amino acids. Germline values: CDR1 SGHVS, CDR2 FQNEAQ. The CDR3 nucleotides read TGTGCCAGCAGCCTCGGACTGGACTATGGCTACACCTTC. It specifies CASSLGLDYGYTF. The full variable domain, in which reference TRBV7-8 and TRBJ1-2 provide the parts outside the CDR3, is GAGVSQSPRYKVAKRGQDVALRCDPISGHVSLFWYQQALGQGPEFLTYFQNEAQLDKSGLPSDRFFAERPEGSVSTLKIQRTQQEDSAVYLCASSLGLDYGYTFGSGTRLTVV.

The chain has TRBV4-1 and TRBJ1-2; no clear D. V lost 0 bases, J lost 2 bases, and 13 bases lay in between. Looked up from germline, CDR1 is MGHRA and CDR2 is YSYEKL. The CDR3 covers 16 residues. The CDR3 protein is CASSQEVLAGNYGYTF. DNA for the CDR3: TGCGCCAGCAGCCAAGAGGTGCTGGCGGGCAACTATGGCTACACCTTC.

V and J are TRBV7-2 and TRBJ2-3, with TRBD2 identical over 12 bases. The CDR3 spans 16 residues. V dropped 5 bases and J dropped 5; count of bases not matched to a gene: 8. From germline, CDR1 is SGHTA and CDR2 FQGNSA. The chain's CDR3 is CASSPTLAGGRDTQYF. CDR3 DNA: TGTGCCAGCAGCCCCACTCTAGCGGGGGGGAGAGATACGCAGTATTTT.